This TCR beta chain is from a study of ipilimumab plus nivolumab after autologous stem cell transplantation. This CDR3 has 12 amino acids. Germline values: CDR1 LGHNT, CDR2 FRNRAP. Checkpoint therapy with ipilimumab 1 mg/kg began 14 to 28 days after transplant. Method: immunoSEQ multiplex PCR; TCRdb's copy keeps in-frame clones and lacks some. The sample consists of 10,000 to 15,000 clones, around 73% of them appearing once. The chain links TRBV12-5 to TRBJ2-5; D gene ambiguous. The DNA end is a closer match to TRBJ2-7, so the J assignment may be wrong. This sequence originates from a male donor with diffuse large B-cell lymphoma. The sample consisted of PBMCs, taken in a trial of ipilimumab plus nivolumab as post-transplant consolidation. CDR3 in DNA: TGTGCTAGTGGGCCGGACGGATACGAGCAGTACTTC. Protein product: CASGPDGYEQYF.